The T cell receptor (beta chain) described here comes from a study of T cells after yellow fever vaccination. This clonotype came up a few times. Its cognate antigen is unknown. V gave up 2 bases and J gave up 2 bases; unmatched junction bases: 9. From germline, CDR1 is MNHNS and CDR2 SASEGT. The CDR3 runs 17 residues. Study outcomes and limitations: The booster response re-showed most primary clones: around 96% CD4, almost 90% CD8.

TCRdb itself ran the 5' RACE reads through MiXCR, one entry per CDR3 protein. This table holds about 340,000 distinct CDR3 sequences, 4% found once. The sample was PBMCs, taken 5 days after the yellow fever booster vaccination. This chain joins TRBV6-1 and TRBJ2-3; TRBD2 aligns across 8 bases. This receptor was taken from a man between 18 and 35 years old who received the YFV17D yellow fever vaccine. DNA for the CDR3: TGTGCCAGCAGTGAACGGGCAATAGCGGGGCACACAGATACGCAGTATTTT. Its protein is CASSERAIAGHTDTQYF.